The sequence of this TCR beta chain was determined in a study of T cell repertoires in cytomegalovirus infection. On the study more broadly: Shared public TCR beta signatures pointed to both CMV infection and a matching HLA type. Regarding the study as a whole: The response measured ex vivo was dominated by TCR beta clonotypes (HLA-C-restricted and CMV-specific).

The germline CDR1 and CDR2 sequences are SEHNR and FQNEAQ (reference sequence). There are 14 residues in the CDR3. The V gene lost 1 base and the J gene lost 6 bases, with 13 bases spanning the gap. On this clonotype itself: Its antigen is still unknown.

TCRdb passed the reads through MiXCR, listing each CDR3 protein once. Here the sample spans fewer than 650,000 distinct CDR3 sequences, about 39% being singletons. The sequences come from cultured PBMCs, collected from culture after CMV antigen stimulation. The chain links TRBV7-9 to TRBJ2-7; D possibly corresponds to TRBD2 (5 bases). This sequence originates from a human donor in good health (CMV status not recorded). Some clones in this sample may be carry-over from other donors' samples. DNA of the CDR3: TGTGCCAGCAGCTTAGGCCCGGAGGCGGGCGAGCAGTACTTC. The encoded protein is CASSLGPEAGEQYF.